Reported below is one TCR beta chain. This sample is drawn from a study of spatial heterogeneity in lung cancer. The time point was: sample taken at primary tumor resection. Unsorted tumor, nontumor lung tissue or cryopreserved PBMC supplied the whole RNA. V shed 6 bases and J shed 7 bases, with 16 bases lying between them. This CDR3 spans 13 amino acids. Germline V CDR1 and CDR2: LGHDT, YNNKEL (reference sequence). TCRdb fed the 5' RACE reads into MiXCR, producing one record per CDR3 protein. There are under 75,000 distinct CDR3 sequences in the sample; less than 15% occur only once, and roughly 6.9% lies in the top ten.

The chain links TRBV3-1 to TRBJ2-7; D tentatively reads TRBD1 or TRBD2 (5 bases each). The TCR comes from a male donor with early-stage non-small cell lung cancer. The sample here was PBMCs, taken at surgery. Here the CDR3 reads CASSPGAGREQYF. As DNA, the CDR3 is TGTGCCAGCAGTCCCGGAGCAGGGAGAGAGCAGTACTTC.